Below, one T cell receptor beta chain is given with its context. The target antigen is unknown. It was with a sample-barcoded 5' primer and a J-beta primer mix that a second PCR of roughly 6 to 11 cycles was run. Unique molecular identifiers of 12 random nucleotides labeled each cDNA. TCRdb fed the 5' RACE reads into MiXCR, producing one record per CDR3 protein. The sample lists 600,000 or so distinct CDR3 sequences, 40% to 55% occurring once. These data belong to a study of blood T cells in healthy people across ages. General observations from the study: Diversity figures based on one million T cells were deemed too low. Measured against age, TCR beta diversity per million T cells decreased in a roughly linear manner.

V gave up 7 bases and J gave up 7 bases, with 8 bases separating them. This CDR3 region has 12 residues. Per germline, CDR1 MNHEY and CDR2 SVGEGT. Specimen: blood. This chain joins TRBV6-2 or TRBV6-3 and TRBJ1-6; D uncertain. This receptor was identified in a man older than 75 in good health. The CDR3 nucleotides are TGTGCCAGCACCCGTACCAATTCACCCCTCCACTTT. Translated: CASTRTNSPLHF.